This is a list of T cell receptor beta chains from one sample in a study of CD8+ T cells in alopecia areata. Profiling relied on immunoSEQ multiplex PCR, and the TCRdb table lists in-frame clones only, not all of them. The repertoire holds fewer than 70,000 clones, 44% seen once, with about 53% in the top ten. Sequencing input: NKG2D-low CD8+ T cells sorted from blood. These receptors were taken from a human donor with alopecia areata. CDR3s include the opening cysteine and the closing phenylalanine or tryptophan. Each record gives: clone size, J gene, V gene, CDR3 length, D gene, CDR3 DNA, CDR3 protein. D genes are given only for firm matches. Clone size, where shown, is once, few, many, or a class for clones that have expanded.

few,TRBJ2-7,TRBV28,15,.,TGTGCCAGCAGTTGGCGGGGGCCTAGCTCCTACGAGCAGTACTTC,CASSWRGPSSYEQYF
few,TRBJ1-1,TRBV29-1,15,.,TGCAGCGTTCGACAGGCTTACGGCATGAACACTGAAGCTTTCTTT,CSVRQAYGMNTEAFF
few,TRBJ2-2,TRBV12-5,20,.,TGTGCTAGTGGTTCCCCGGATCGGGAAGTCTCAAGGTTGAACACCGGGGAGCTGTTTTTT,CASGSPDREVSRLNTGELFF
.,TRBJ2-5,TRBV7-6,15,.,TGTGCCAGCAGCTTAGGGTCGGGGCGAAAAGAGACCCAGTACTTC,CASSLGSGRKETQYF
.,TRBJ2-7,TRBV27,12,.,TGTGCCAGCAGTTTATCTGGGAACGAGCAGTACTTC,CASSLSGNEQYF
.,TRBJ1-2,TRBV7-6,13,TRBD1,TGTGCCAGCAGCCTAGGGGGCTCCTATGGCTACACCTTC,CASSLGGSYGYTF
.,TRBJ2-1,TRBV4-1,15,.,TGCGCCAGCAGCCAAAGCCCCGGGGTTTCCAATGAGCAGTTCTTC,CASSQSPGVSNEQFF
.,TRBJ2-3,TRBV29-1,15,TRBD2,TGCAGCGTTGAGGGGACTAGCGGGGCCACAGATACGCAGTATTTT,CSVEGTSGATDTQYF
.,TRBJ1-1,TRBV9,15,.,TGTGCCAGCAGCGTAGGAACAGGGAGGGACACTGAAGCTTTCTTT,CASSVGTGRDTEAFF
few,TRBJ2-5,TRBV13,13,.,TGTGCCAGCAGCCCAAGCCAAAGAGAGACCCAGTACTTC,CASSPSQRETQYF
.,TRBJ1-1,TRBV30,12,.,TGTGCCTGGAGTCCTCCGGGGCAGGTTGCTTTCTTT,CAWSPPGQVAFF
.,TRBJ1-5,TRBV5-6,12,.,TGTGCCAGCAGCCTAGCAAATCAGCCCCAGCATTTT,CASSLANQPQHF
once,TRBJ2-2,TRBV4-1,13,.,TGCGCCAGCAGCCTAACTAACACCGGGGAGCTGTTTTTT,CASSLTNTGELFF
.,TRBJ2-1,TRBV5-4,11,.,TGTGCCAGCAGCTTCGAGAGCGAGCAGTTCTTC,CASSFESEQFF
few,TRBJ2-2,TRBV19,14,TRBD2,TGTGCCAGGAGGACTAGCGCGAACACCGGGGAGCTGTTTTTT,CARRTSANTGELFF
.,TRBJ1-2,TRBV29-1,14,.,TGCAGCGCCCGCTTACGACAGGCGAGCTATGGCTACACCTTC,CSARLRQASYGYTF
few,TRBJ2-1,TRBV4-1,15,.,TGCGCCAGCAGCCAAGCCCCGTTAGGCTACAATGAGCAGTTCTTC,CASSQAPLGYNEQFF
.,TRBJ2-4,TRBV7-8,15,.,TGTGCCAGCAGCTGGGAGACGGGGGCCAAAAACATTCAGTACTTC,CASSWETGAKNIQYF
.,TRBJ2-1,TRBV19,17,TRBD1,TGTGCCAGTAGTATCGGGACAGGGGGACGGCCCTACAATGAGCAGTTCTTC,CASSIGTGGRPYNEQFF
.,TRBJ2-7,TRBV18,16,TRBD1,TGTGCCAGCTCACTTAGACGGACAGGTACATCCTACGAGCAGTACTTC,CASSLRRTGTSYEQYF
.,TRBJ2-1,TRBV6-1,16,TRBD2,TGTGCCAGCAGTGGACCCTCTAGCGGGGGGGACAATGAGCAGTTCTTC,CASSGPSSGGDNEQFF
.,TRBJ2-1,TRBV4-2,15,.,TGTGCCAGCAGCCCCCGGGCCTCGGTCCGCAATGAGCAGTTCTTC,CASSPRASVRNEQFF
few,TRBJ1-4,TRBV9,15,TRBD1,TGTGCCAGCAGCGCCCAGGGGGCGTCTAATGAAAAACTGTTTTTT,CASSAQGASNEKLFF
once,TRBJ2-7,TRBV6-5,13,.,TGTGCCAGCAGTTACTCAGGGCCTAACGAGCAGTACTTC,CASSYSGPNEQYF
few,TRBJ2-5,TRBV7-9,14,.,TGTGCCAGCAGCTTAGTCGGCACAGAAGAGACCCAGTACTTC,CASSLVGTEETQYF
.,TRBJ2-7,TRBV27,11,.,TGTGCCAGCAGTAGCTCCTACGAGCAGTACTTC,CASSSSYEQYF
.,TRBJ1-5,TRBV4-1,19,.,TGCGCCAGCAGCCTGACTTTTCCCGACAGGCCAGGAAGCAATCAGCCCCAGCATTTT,CASSLTFPDRPGSNQPQHF
.,TRBJ2-7,TRBV5-4,15,.,TGTGCCAGCAGCCAAGAGCGTACGAGCTCCTACGAGCAGTACTTC,CASSQERTSSYEQYF
.,TRBJ1-6,TRBV19,13,.,TGTGCCAGTAGTCCTGGGGGCGGCTCACCCCTCCACTTT,CASSPGGGSPLHF
.,TRBJ2-1,TRBV30,15,TRBD2,TGTGCCTGGAGTGTGACTAGCGGGATTTACAATGAGCAGTTCTTC,CAWSVTSGIYNEQFF
.,TRBJ2-7,TRBV4-3,13,.,TGCGCCAGCAGCCGGTGGGCAGCCTACGAGCAGTACTTC,CASSRWAAYEQYF
few,TRBJ2-1,TRBV6-1,12,.,TGTGCCAGCAGTCGACCCTACAATGAGCAGTTCTTC,CASSRPYNEQFF
few,TRBJ2-1,TRBV10-3,16,.,TGTGCCATCAGTGACGCGGGCAGGGGATGGGAAAATGAGCAGTTCTTC,CAISDAGRGWENEQFF
.,TRBJ1-1,TRBV27,15,.,TGTGCCAGCAGTTCGCTACAGGGATTGAACACTGAAGCTTTCTTT,CASSSLQGLNTEAFF
few,TRBJ1-2,TRBV29-1,11,.,TGCAGCGTTGCCTCCATGGAGGGCTACACCTTC,CSVASMEGYTF
.,TRBJ2-7,TRBV5-6,15,.,TGTGCCAGCAGCCCTCGGACACCGACTTCCTACGAGCAGTACTTC,CASSPRTPTSYEQYF
.,TRBJ2-1,TRBV7-9,17,.,TGTGCCAGCAGCTTAGTGGCGGGATCGGGGTTTGATCCTGAGCAGTTCTTC,CASSLVAGSGFDPEQFF
.,TRBJ2-5,TRBV5-1,15,.,TGCGCCAGCGGGTTACAGCAACAGGGCTACAATGAGCAGTACTTC,CASGLQQQGYNEQYF
.,TRBJ2-1,TRBV29-1,15,.,TGCAGCGTTGAAACGCGACAGCCATCCTACAATGAGCAGTTCTTC,CSVETRQPSYNEQFF
few,TRBJ2-7,TRBV2,15,.,TGTGCCAGCAGTGATGGGTTGCAGGCACCCTACGAGCAGTACTTC,CASSDGLQAPYEQYF
once,TRBJ2-7,TRBV27,12,.,TGTGCCAGCAGGCGGGGCCTCTACGAGCAGTACTTC,CASRRGLYEQYF
.,TRBJ2-1,TRBV5-6,17,.,TGTGCCAGCAGACGGACCGGGACATATACTTCCTACAATGAGCAGTTCTTC,CASRRTGTYTSYNEQFF
.,TRBJ2-1,TRBV4-3,17,TRBD2,TGCGCCAGCAGCCAAGCCTCAAGCGGGGGCTCTTACAATGAGCAGTTCTTC,CASSQASSGGSYNEQFF
few,TRBJ2-1,TRBV11-2,13,.,TGTGCCAGCAGCTTCCGGGACTACAATGAGCAGTTCTTC,CASSFRDYNEQFF
few,TRBJ2-7,TRBV7-9,16,.,TGTGCCAGCAGCCCTAGGTCAGGGCAGGGCACCTACGAGCAGTACTTC,CASSPRSGQGTYEQYF
.,TRBJ2-7,TRBV20-1,11,.,TGCAGTGCTAGAGGGGAGTACGAGCAGTACTTC,CSARGEYEQYF
.,TRBJ1-2,TRBV29-1,14,TRBD1,TGCAGCGTGGATACAGGGGGCGCGAACTATGGCTACACCTTC,CSVDTGGANYGYTF
few,TRBJ1-6,TRBV27,16,TRBD1,TGTGCCAGCAGTCCGTCGACAGGGGGCATCAATTCACCCCTCCACTTT,CASSPSTGGINSPLHF
few,TRBJ2-7,TRBV4-3,14,TRBD1,TGCGCCAGCAGCCAAGACCCAGGGGGCTACGAGCAGTACTTC,CASSQDPGGYEQYF
few,TRBJ2-2,TRBV7-9,16,TRBD2,TGTGCCAGCAGCCCCCCAGCGGGGACGAACACCGGGGAGCTGTTTTTT,CASSPPAGTNTGELFF
.,TRBJ1-2,TRBV29-1,14,TRBD1,TGCAGCGTTCTTATGGACAGGGTAAAGAGTGGCTACACCTTC,CSVLMDRVKSGYTF